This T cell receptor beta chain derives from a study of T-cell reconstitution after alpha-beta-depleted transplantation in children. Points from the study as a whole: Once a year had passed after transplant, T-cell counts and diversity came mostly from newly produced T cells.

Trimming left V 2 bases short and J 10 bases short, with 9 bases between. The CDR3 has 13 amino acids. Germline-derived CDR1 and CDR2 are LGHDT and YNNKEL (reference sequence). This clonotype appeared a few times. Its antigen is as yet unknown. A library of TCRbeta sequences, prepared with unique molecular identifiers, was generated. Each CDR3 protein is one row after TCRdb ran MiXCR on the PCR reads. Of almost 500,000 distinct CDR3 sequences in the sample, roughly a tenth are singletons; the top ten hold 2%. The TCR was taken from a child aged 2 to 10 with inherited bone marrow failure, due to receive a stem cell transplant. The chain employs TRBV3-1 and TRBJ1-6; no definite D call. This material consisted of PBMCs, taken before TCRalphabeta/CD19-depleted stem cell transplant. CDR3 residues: CASSQILGSPLHF. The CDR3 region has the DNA TGTGCCAGCAGCCAAATACTGGGGTCACCCCTCCACTTT.